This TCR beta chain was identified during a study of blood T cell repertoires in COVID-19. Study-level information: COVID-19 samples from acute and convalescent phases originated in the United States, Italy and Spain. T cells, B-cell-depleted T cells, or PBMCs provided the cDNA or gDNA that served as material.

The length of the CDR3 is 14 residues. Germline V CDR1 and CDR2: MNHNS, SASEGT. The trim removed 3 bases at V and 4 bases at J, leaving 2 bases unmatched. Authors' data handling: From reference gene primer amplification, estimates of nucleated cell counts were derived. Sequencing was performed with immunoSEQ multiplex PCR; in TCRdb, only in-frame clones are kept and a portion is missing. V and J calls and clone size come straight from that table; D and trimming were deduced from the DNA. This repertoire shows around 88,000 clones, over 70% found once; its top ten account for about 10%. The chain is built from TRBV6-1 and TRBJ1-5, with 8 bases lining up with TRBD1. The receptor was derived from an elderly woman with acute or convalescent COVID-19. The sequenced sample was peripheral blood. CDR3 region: CASSDNRGNQPQHF. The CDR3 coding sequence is TGTGCCAGCAGTGACAACAGGGGGAATCAGCCCCAGCATTTT.